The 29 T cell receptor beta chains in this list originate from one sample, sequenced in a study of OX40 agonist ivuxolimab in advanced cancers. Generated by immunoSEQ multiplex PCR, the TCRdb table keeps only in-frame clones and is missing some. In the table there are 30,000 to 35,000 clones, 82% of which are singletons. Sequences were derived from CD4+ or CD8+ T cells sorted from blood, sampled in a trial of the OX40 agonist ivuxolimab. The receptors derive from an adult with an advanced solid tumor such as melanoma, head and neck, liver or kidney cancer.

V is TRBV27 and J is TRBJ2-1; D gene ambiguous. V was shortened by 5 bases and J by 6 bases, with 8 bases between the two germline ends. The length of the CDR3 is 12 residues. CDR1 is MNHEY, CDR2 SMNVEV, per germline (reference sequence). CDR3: CASSRLGNEQFF. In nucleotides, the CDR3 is TGTGCCAGCAGTAGGCTCGGCAATGAGCAGTTCTTC.

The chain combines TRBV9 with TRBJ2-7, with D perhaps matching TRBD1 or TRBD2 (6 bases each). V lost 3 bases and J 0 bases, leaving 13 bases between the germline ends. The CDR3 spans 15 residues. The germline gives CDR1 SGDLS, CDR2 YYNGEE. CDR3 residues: CASSGGTPLSYEQYF. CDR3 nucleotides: TGTGCCAGCAGCGGCGGGACACCCCTCTCCTACGAGCAGTACTTC.

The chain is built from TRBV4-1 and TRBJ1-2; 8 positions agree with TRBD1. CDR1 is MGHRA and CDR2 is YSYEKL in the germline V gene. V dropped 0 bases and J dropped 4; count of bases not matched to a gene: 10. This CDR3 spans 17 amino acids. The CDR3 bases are TGCGCCAGCAGCCAAGACATCCTGGGGACAGGTATCTATGGCTACACCTTC. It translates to CASSQDILGTGIYGYTF.

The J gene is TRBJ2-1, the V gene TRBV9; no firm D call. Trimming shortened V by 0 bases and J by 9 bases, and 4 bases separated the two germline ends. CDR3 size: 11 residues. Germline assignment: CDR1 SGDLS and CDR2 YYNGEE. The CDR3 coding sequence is TGTGCCAGCAGCGTAGGAGGTGAGCAGTTCTTC. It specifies CASSVGGEQFF.

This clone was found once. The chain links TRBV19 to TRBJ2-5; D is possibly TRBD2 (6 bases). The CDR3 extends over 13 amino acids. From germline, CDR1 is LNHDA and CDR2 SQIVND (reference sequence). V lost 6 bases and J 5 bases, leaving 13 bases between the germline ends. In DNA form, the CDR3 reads TGTGCCAGTAGAACGGGCGGGGTTGAGACCCAGTACTTC. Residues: CASRTGGVETQYF.

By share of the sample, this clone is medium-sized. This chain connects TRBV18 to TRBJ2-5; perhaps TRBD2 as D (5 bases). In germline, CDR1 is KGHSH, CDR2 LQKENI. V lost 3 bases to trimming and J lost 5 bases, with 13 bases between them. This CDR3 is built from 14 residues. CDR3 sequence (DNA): TGTGCCAGCTCACCTCCAGGAGGATTCGAGACCCAGTACTTC. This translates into CASSPPGGFETQYF.

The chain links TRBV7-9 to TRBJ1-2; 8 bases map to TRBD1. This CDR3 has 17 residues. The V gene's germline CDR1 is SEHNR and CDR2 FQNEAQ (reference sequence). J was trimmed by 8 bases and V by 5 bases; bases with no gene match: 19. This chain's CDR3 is CASSRGQGGYSGGGYTF. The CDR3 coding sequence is TGTGCCAGCAGCCGTGGACAGGGAGGTTATTCAGGGGGCGGCTACACCTTC.

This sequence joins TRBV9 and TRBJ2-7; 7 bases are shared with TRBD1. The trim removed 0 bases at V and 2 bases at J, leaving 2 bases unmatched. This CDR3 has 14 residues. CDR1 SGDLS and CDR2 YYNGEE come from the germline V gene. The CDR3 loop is CASSVEGAAYEQYF. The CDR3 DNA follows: TGTGCCAGCAGCGTAGAGGGGGCCGCCTACGAGCAGTACTTC.

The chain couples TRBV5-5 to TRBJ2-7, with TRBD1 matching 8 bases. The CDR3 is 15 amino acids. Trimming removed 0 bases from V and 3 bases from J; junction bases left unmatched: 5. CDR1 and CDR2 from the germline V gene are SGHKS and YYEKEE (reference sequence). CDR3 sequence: CASSLVPGGRYEQYF. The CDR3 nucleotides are TGTGCCAGCAGCTTGGTACCAGGGGGCCGCTACGAGCAGTACTTC.

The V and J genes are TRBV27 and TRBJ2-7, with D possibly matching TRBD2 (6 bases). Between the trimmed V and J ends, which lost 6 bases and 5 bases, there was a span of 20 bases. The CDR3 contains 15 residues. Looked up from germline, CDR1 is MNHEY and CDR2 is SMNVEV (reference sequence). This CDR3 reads CASSPQPGEIHEQYF. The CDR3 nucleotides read TGTGCCAGCAGCCCTCAACCGGGAGAGATCCACGAGCAGTACTTC.

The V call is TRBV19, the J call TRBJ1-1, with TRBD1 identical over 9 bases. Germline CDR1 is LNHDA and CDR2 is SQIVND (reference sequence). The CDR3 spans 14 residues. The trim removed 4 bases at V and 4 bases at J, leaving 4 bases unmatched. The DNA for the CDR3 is TGTGCCAGTAGTACAGGGACAGGGAGCACTGAAGCTTTCTTT. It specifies CASSTGTGSTEAFF.

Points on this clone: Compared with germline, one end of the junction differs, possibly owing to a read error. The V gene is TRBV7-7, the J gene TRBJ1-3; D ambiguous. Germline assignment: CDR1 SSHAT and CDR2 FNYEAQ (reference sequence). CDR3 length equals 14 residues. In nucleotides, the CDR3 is TGTGCTAGCAGCGCGATTGTCTCTGGAAACACCATATATTTT. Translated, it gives CASSAIVSGNTIYF.

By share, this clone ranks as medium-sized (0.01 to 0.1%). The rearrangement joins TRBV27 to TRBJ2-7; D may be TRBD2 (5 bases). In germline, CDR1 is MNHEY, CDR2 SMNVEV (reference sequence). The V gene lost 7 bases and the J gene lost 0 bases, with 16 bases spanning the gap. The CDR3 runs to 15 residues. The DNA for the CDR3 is TGTGCCAGCACCCTCCTAAGCGGTAGCTCCTACGAGCAGTACTTC. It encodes CASTLLSGSSYEQYF.

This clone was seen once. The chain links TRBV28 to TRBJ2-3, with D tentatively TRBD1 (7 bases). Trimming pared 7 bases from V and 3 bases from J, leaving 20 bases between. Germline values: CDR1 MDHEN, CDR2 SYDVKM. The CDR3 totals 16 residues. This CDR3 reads CASTIKARGRTDTQYF. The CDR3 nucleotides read TGTGCCAGCACCATCAAGGCCAGGGGGAGGACAGATACGCAGTATTTT.

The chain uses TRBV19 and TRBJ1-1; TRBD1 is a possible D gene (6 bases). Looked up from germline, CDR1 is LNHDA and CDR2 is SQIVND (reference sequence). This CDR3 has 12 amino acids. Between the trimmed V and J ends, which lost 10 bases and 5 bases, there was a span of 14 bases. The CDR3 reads CATIQGGTEAFF. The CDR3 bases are TGTGCCACCATACAGGGAGGGACTGAAGCTTTCTTT.

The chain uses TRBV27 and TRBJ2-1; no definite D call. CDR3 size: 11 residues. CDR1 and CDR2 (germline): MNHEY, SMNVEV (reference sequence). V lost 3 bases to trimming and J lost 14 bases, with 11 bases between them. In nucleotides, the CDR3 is TGTGCCAGCAGTTTTGGTCCCTCGGAGTTCTTC. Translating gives CASSFGPSEFF.

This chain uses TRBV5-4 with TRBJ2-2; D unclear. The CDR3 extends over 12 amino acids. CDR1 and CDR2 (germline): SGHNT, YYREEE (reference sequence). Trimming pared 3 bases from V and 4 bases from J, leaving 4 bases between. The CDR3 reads CASSWGTGELFF. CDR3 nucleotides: TGTGCCAGCAGCTGGGGCACCGGGGAGCTGTTTTTT.

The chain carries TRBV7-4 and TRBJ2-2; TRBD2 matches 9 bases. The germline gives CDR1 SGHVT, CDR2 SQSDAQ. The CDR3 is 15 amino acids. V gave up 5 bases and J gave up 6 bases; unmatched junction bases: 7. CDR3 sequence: CASSHSGGLAGELFF. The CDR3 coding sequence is TGTGCCAGCAGCCATAGCGGGGGCCTGGCCGGGGAGCTGTTTTTT.

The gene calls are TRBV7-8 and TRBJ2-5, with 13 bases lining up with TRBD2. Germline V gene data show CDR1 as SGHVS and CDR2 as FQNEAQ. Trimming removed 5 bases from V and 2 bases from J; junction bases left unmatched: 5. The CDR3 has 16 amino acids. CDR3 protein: CASSHPGLAGQETQYF. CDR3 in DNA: TGTGCCAGCAGCCACCCGGGACTAGCGGGACAAGAGACCCAGTACTTC.

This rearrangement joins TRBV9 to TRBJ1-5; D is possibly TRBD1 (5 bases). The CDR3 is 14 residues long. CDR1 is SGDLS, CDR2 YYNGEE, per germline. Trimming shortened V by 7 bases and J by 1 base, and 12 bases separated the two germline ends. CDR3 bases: TGTGCCAGCGCCCGAGGGGTGAGCAATCAGCCCCAGCATTTT. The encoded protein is CASARGVSNQPQHF. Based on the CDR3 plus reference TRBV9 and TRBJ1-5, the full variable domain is DSGVTQTPKHLITATGQRVTLRCSPRSGDLSVYWYQQSLDQGLQFLIQYYNGEERAKGNILERFSAQQFPDLHSELNLSSLELGDSALYFCASARGVSNQPQHFGDGTRLSIL.

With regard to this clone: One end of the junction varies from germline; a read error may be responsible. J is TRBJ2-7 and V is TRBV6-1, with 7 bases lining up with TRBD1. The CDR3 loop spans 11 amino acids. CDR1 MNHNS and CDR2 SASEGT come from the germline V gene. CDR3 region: CGTTGNPEQYF. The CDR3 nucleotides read TGCGGTACGACAGGGAATCCCGAGCAGTACTTC.

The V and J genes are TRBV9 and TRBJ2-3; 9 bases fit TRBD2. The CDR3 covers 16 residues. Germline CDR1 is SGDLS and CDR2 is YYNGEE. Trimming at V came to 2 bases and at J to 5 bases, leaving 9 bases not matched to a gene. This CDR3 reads CASSVLSSGGVDTQYF. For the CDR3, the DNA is TGTGCCAGCAGCGTTTTGAGTAGCGGGGGAGTAGATACGCAGTATTTT.

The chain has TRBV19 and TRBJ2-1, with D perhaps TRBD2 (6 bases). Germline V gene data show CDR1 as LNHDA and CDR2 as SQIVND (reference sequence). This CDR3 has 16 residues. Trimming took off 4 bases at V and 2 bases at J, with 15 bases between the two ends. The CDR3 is CASSRMSGPAYNEQFF. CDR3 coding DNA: TGTGCCAGTAGTAGAATGAGCGGGCCAGCCTACAATGAGCAGTTCTTC. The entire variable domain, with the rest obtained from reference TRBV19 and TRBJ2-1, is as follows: DGGITQSPKYLFRKEGQNVTLSCEQNLNHDAMYWYRQDPGQGLRLIYYSQIVNDFQKGDIAEGYSVSREKKESFPLTVTSAQKNPTAFYLCASSRMSGPAYNEQFFGPGTRLTVL.

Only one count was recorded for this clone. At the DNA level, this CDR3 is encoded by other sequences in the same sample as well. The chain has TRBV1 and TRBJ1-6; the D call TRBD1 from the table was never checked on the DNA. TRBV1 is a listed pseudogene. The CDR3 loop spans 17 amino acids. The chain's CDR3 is CTSSQDRIGRENSPLHF. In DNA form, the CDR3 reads TGCACCAGCAGCCAAGATCGAATCGGCAGGGAAAATTCACCCCTCCACTTT.

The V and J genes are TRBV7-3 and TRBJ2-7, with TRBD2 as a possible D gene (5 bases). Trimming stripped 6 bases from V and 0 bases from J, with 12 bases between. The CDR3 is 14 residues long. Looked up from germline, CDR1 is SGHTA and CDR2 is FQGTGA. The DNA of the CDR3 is TGTGCCAGCAGTCTACTAGAGAGCTCCTACGAGCAGTACTTC. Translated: CASSLLESSYEQYF.

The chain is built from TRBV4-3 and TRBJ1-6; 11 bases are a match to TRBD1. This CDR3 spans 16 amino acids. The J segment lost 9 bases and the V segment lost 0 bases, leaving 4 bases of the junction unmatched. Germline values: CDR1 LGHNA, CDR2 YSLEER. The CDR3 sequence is CASSQETGTGGSPLHF. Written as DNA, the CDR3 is TGCGCCAGCAGCCAAGAAACCGGGACAGGGGGTTCACCCCTCCACTTT.

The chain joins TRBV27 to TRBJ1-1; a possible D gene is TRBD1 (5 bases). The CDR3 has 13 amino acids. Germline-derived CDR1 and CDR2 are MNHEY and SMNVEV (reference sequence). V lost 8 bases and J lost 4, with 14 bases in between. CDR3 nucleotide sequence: TGTGCCAGCGTCGGCTCGGGGGGCACTGAAGCTTTCTTT. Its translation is CASVGSGGTEAFF.

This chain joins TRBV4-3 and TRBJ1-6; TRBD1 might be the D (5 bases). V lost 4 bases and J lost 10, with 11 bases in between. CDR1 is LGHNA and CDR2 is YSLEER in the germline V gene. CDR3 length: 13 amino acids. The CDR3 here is CASSLGRGSPLHF. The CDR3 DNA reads TGCGCCAGCAGCCTAGGGCGGGGCTCACCCCTCCACTTT.

Here the CDR3 reads CASSLRGQGQYF. DNA for the CDR3: TGTGCCAGCAGCTTAAGGGGACAGGGTCAGTACTTC. V usage is TRBV13 and J usage is TRBJ2-7; 9 bases map to TRBD1. Germline lookup yields CDR1 PRHDT and CDR2 FYEKMQ (reference sequence). V lost 2 bases and J lost 10; bases outside the gene matches: 3. This CDR3 is built from 12 residues.